Listed below are T cell receptor beta chains from one sample, sequenced in a study of shared clonotypes between healthy human individuals. Sequencing was performed with immunoSEQ multiplex PCR; in TCRdb, only in-frame clones are kept and a portion is missing. The data hold 2 million to 2.5 million clones, with about 95% observed a single time. Sequencing was performed on naive CD4+ T cells sorted from blood. The receptors derive from a man aged 18 to 29 in good health. Each CDR3 is given with its conserved first and last residue. D genes are given only for firm matches. Part of the rows lack a size; the others show once, few, many or a class for expanded clones.

CDR3: CASSYVAGGPNEQFF
DNA: TGTGCCAGCAGTTACGTCGCGGGGGGGCCGAATGAGCAGTTCTTC
D: TRBD2
J: TRBJ2-1
size: once
V: TRBV6-6

CDR3: CASSVAASGGTQETQYF
DNA: TGTGCCAGCAGCGTAGCTGCTAGCGGGGGGACGCAAGAGACCCAGTACTTC
D: TRBD2
J: TRBJ2-5
size: .
V: TRBV9

CDR3: CASTHVNQPEVHGELFF
DNA: TGTGCCAGCACCCACGTAAATCAACCCGAGGTTCACGGGGAGCTGTTTTTT
D: .
J: TRBJ2-2
size: .
V: TRBV7-9

CDR3: CASSQLSNEQFF
DNA: TGCGCCAGCAGCCAACTTAGCAATGAGCAGTTCTTC
D: .
J: TRBJ2-1
size: .
V: TRBV4-3

CDR3: CASGPGQGIGEQYF
DNA: TGTGCTAGTGGACCGGGACAGGGGATCGGCGAGCAGTACTTC
D: TRBD1
J: TRBJ2-7
size: .
V: TRBV12-5

CDR3: CASRPGQVSYNSPLHF
DNA: TGTGCCAGCAGGCCGGGACAGGTCTCCTATAATTCACCCCTCCACTTT
D: TRBD1
J: TRBJ1-6
size: .
V: TRBV28

CDR3: CASSADRGSTYEQYF
DNA: TGTGCCAGCAGTGCCGACCGCGGCTCAACCTACGAGCAGTACTTC
D: .
J: TRBJ2-7
size: .
V: TRBV6-1

CDR3: CASSEQAVEAFF
DNA: TGTGCCAGCAGTGAGCAAGCTGTTGAAGCTTTCTTT
D: .
J: TRBJ1-1
size: .
V: TRBV2

CDR3: CASSLGLAGGPGQFF
DNA: TGTGCCAGCAGCCTGGGACTAGCGGGAGGCCCTGGGCAGTTCTTC
D: TRBD2
J: TRBJ2-1
size: once
V: TRBV11-2

CDR3: CASSLSEISSTDTQYF
DNA: TGTGCCAGCAGCTTATCTGAGATCAGTTCCACGGATACGCAGTATTTT
D: .
J: TRBJ2-3
size: .
V: TRBV7-9

CDR3: CASSSTVTYEQYF
DNA: TGCGCCAGCAGTTCCACAGTTACCTACGAGCAGTACTTC
D: .
J: TRBJ2-7
size: .
V: TRBV5-1

CDR3: CASSWDRNTEAFF
DNA: TGTGCCAGCAGCTGGGACAGAAACACTGAAGCTTTCTTT
D: TRBD1
J: TRBJ1-1
size: .
V: TRBV5-4

CDR3: CASSYSTGYTF
DNA: TGTGCCAGCAGTTACTCGACCGGCTACACCTTC
D: .
J: TRBJ1-2
size: .
V: TRBV6-6

CDR3: CASSSGDNQPQHF
DNA: TGTGCCAGCAGTTCAGGGGACAATCAGCCCCAGCATTTT
D: .
J: TRBJ1-5
size: .
V: TRBV28

CDR3: CAWSPTDLARYNEQFF
DNA: TGTGCCTGGAGTCCGACCGATCTAGCGCGGTACAATGAGCAGTTCTTC
D: .
J: TRBJ2-1
size: .
V: TRBV30

CDR3: CSALSDYEQYF
DNA: TGCAGTGCTCTCTCAGACTACGAGCAGTACTTC
D: .
J: TRBJ2-7
size: once
V: TRBV20-1

CDR3: CASSSQSSKGALRNTIYF
DNA: TGTGCCAGCAGTTCACAGAGCTCAAAGGGAGCTTTACGAAACACCATATATTTT
D: .
J: TRBJ1-3
size: once
V: TRBV5-6

CDR3: CASSQDSVTSGAETQYF
DNA: TGCGCCAGCAGCCAAGATTCCGTGACTAGCGGGGCTGAGACCCAGTACTTC
D: TRBD2
J: TRBJ2-5
size: .
V: TRBV4-1

CDR3: CASVRPGYNEQFF
DNA: TGTGCCAGCGTCCGTCCGGGGTACAATGAGCAGTTCTTC
D: .
J: TRBJ2-1
size: .
V: TRBV11-2

CDR3: CASILRNSLTEAFF
DNA: TGTGCCAGCATTCTCCGCAATTCCCTCACTGAAGCTTTCTTT
D: .
J: TRBJ1-1
size: once
V: TRBV28

CDR3: CASSITGGATYEQYF
DNA: TGTGCCAGCTCCATCACGGGAGGGGCCACCTACGAGCAGTACTTC
D: TRBD2
J: TRBJ2-7
size: .
V: TRBV18

CDR3: CASSHGQGAYEQYF
DNA: TGTGCCAGCAGTCACGGACAGGGGGCTTACGAGCAGTACTTC
D: TRBD1
J: TRBJ2-7
size: once
V: TRBV6-5

CDR3: CASSLAGVLYQETQYF
DNA: TGTGCCAGCAGCTTGGCGGGTGTTCTGTACCAAGAGACCCAGTACTTC
D: .
J: TRBJ2-5
size: .
V: TRBV5-6

CDR3: CAISYIGTSGLNTGELFF
DNA: TGTGCCATCAGTTATATTGGGACTAGCGGACTGAACACCGGGGAGCTGTTTTTT
D: TRBD2
J: TRBJ2-2
size: .
V: TRBV10-3

CDR3: CASSPSPTDTQYF
DNA: TGTGCCAGCTCACCGTCCCCCACAGATACGCAGTATTTT
D: .
J: TRBJ2-3
size: .
V: TRBV18

CDR3: CASSQGGLVRNEQYF
DNA: TGTGCCAGCAGCCAGGGCGGGTTGGTAAGGAACGAGCAGTACTTC
D: .
J: TRBJ2-7
size: .
V: TRBV7-8

CDR3: CASSFWGYEQYF
DNA: TGTGCCAGCAGCTTTTGGGGCTACGAGCAGTACTTC
D: .
J: TRBJ2-7
size: .
V: TRBV11-2

CDR3: CASSAGLAGTEAFF
DNA: TGCGCCAGCAGTGCGGGCCTGGCGGGCACTGAAGCTTTCTTT
D: .
J: TRBJ1-1
size: .
V: TRBV10-2

CDR3: CASSLDRRGYGYTF
DNA: TGCGCCAGCAGCTTGGACAGACGAGGGTATGGCTACACCTTC
D: .
J: TRBJ1-2
size: .
V: TRBV5-1

CDR3: CASSFSTSGSSYEQYF
DNA: TGTGCCAGCAGTTTCTCTACTAGCGGGAGTTCCTACGAGCAGTACTTC
D: TRBD2
J: TRBJ2-7
size: .
V: TRBV6-5

CDR3: CASSLVGASNSGANVLTF
DNA: TGTGCCAGCAGCTTAGTAGGCGCCAGTAACTCTGGGGCCAACGTCCTGACTTTC
D: .
J: TRBJ2-6
size: .
V: TRBV7-9

CDR3: CASSQGPFYEQYF
DNA: TGTGCCAGCAGTCAAGGCCCTTTCTACGAGCAGTACTTC
D: .
J: TRBJ2-7
size: .
V: TRBV6-5

CDR3: CAISETGASSYEQYF
DNA: TGTGCCATCAGTGAGACAGGGGCAAGCTCCTACGAGCAGTACTTC
D: TRBD1
J: TRBJ2-7
size: .
V: TRBV10-3

CDR3: CASSLNMNTEAFF
DNA: TGCGCCAGCAGCTTAAATATGAACACTGAAGCTTTCTTT
D: .
J: TRBJ1-1
size: .
V: TRBV5-1